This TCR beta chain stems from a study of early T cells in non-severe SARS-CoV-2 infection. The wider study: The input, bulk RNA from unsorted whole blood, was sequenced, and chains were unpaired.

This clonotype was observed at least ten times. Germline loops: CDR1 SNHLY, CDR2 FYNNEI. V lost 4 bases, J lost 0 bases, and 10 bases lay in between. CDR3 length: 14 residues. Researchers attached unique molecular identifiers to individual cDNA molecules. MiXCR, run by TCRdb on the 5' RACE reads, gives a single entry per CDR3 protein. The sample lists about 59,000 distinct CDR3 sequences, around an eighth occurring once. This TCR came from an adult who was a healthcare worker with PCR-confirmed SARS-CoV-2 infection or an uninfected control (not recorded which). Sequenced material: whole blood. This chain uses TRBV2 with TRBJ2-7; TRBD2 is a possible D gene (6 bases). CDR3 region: CASSGSGSSYEQYF. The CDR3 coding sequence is TGTGCCAGCAGTGGTAGCGGTAGCTCCTACGAGCAGTACTTC.